Listed here are 21 T cell receptor beta chains from one sample, sequenced in a study of molecular identifiers for immune sequencing clone quantification. One entry per CDR3 protein, called by TCRdb with MiXCR from the PCR reads. The sample lists approximately 590,000 distinct CDR3 sequences; 25% were seen once. Sequencing was carried out using naive CD8+ T cells from blood, with Jurkat cell RNA spiked in. Sample subset: FACS-sorted CD8+CD4-CCR7+CD45RA+ naive T cells. Source of these receptors: a human donor in good health. Some libraries in this study had Jurkat cell RNA spiked in.

Comment on this clonotype: The junction differs from germline at one of its ends, possibly a read error. V usage is TRBV7-6 and J usage is TRBJ1-5; D uncertain. Germline loops: CDR1 SGHVS, CDR2 FNYEAQ. This CDR3 region has 13 residues. CDR3 bases: TGTGCCAGCAGCTTAGGACTTAATCAGCCCCAGCAATTT. It encodes CASSLGLNQPQQF.

This clonotype was detected a few times. The rearrangement joins TRBV20-1 to TRBJ2-1; 10 nucleotides align to TRBD2. The germline CDR1 and CDR2 sequences are DFQATT and SNEGSKA (reference sequence). The CDR3 consists of 14 residues. After removal of 3 bases from V and 8 bases from J, the junction contained 7 bases not matched to a gene. CDR3 coding DNA: TGCAGTGCTAGTCCGGGACTAGCGTCGCATGAGCAGTTCTTC. It translates to CSASPGLASHEQFF.

The V gene is TRBV12-3 or TRBV12-4, the J gene TRBJ2-2; no clear D. The CDR3 totals 13 residues. V was pared by 5 bases and J by 7 bases, with 11 bases between. The CDR3 region has the DNA TGTGCCAGCAGTCCTAGTCAGTACGGGGAGCTGTTTTTT. Translated: CASSPSQYGELFF.

The J gene is TRBJ2-3, the V gene TRBV19, with 10 bases matching TRBD1. The CDR3 sequence is 15 residues long. V lost 3 bases to trimming and J lost 3 bases; unmatched junction nucleotides: 3. Germline CDR1 is LNHDA and CDR2 is SQIVND (reference sequence). Here the CDR3 DNA reads TGTGCCAGTAGTATTGGGACAGGGGAGACAGATACGCAGTATTTT. It encodes CASSIGTGETDTQYF.

DNA for the CDR3: TGCAGCTTTCGACAATGCTACGAGCAGTACTTC. This codes for CSFRQCYEQYF. V usage is TRBV29-1 and J usage is TRBJ2-7; D gene uncertain. Trimming removed 8 bases at V and 3 bases at J, with 11 bases between. The CDR3 length is 11 residues. The V gene's germline CDR1 is SQVTM and CDR2 ANQGSEA.

This clonotype has only a few counts. The chain links TRBV11-2 to TRBJ2-1; TRBD2 matches at 10 bases. With V trimmed by 5 bases and J by 3 bases, 1 base remained unmatched. The CDR3 length is 14 residues. The germline gives CDR1 SGHAT, CDR2 FQNNGV. The CDR3 loop reads CASSSGGVYNEQFF. The CDR3 bases are TGTGCCAGCAGCAGCGGGGGGGTCTACAATGAGCAGTTCTTC.

This clonotype came up a few times. J is TRBJ2-3 and V is TRBV24-1; D call uncertain. V gave up 2 bases and J gave up 2 bases, with 7 bases separating them. The CDR3 contains 14 residues. Germline CDR1 and CDR2: KGHDR and SFDVKD. CDR3 sequence: CATSDSKLTDTQYF. The CDR3 DNA is TGTGCCACCAGTGATTCGAAGCTCACAGATACGCAGTATTTT.

The rearrangement links TRBV24-1 to TRBJ1-1; no clear D. The CDR3 sequence is 15 residues long. In germline, CDR1 is KGHDR, CDR2 SFDVKD. V was cut by 1 base and J by 10 bases, with 18 bases left in between. CDR3 in DNA: TGTGCCACCAGTGATTTAGGCCAATGCCTTCAAAGAGCTTTCTTT. It specifies CATSDLGQCLQRAFF.

This clonotype was observed many times. The J gene is TRBJ2-1, the V gene TRBV6-5, with 8 bases identical to TRBD2. The CDR3 totals 15 residues. J was trimmed by 8 bases and V by 1 base; bases with no gene match: 7. The germline V gene encodes CDR1 MNHEY and CDR2 SVGAGI. The CDR3, as DNA: TGTGCCAGCAGTTACTATGTTAGCGGGATCTATGAGCAGTTCTTC. Protein: CASSYYVSGIYEQFF.

A word on this clonotype: A junction boundary mismatches the germline segment, possibly from a read error. This chain connects TRBV10-3 to TRBJ2-1, with 14 bases fitting TRBD2. The CDR3 is made up of 15 amino acids. Germline V gives CDR1 ENHRY, CDR2 SYGVKD. CDR3 residues: CVIGQTSGGGNEQFF. In DNA form, the CDR3 reads TGTGTCATCGGCCAGACTAGCGGGGGGGGAAATGAGCAGTTCTTC.

This clonotype was seen ten or more times. V gene TRBV7-9 combines with J gene TRBJ1-5; D is possibly TRBD1 (5 bases). CDR1 SEHNR and CDR2 FQNEAQ come from the germline V gene (reference sequence). V lost 4 bases, J lost 0 bases, and 13 bases lay in between. The CDR3 consists of 16 residues. This CDR3 reads CASSSGHTSSNQPQHF. As DNA, the CDR3 is TGTGCCAGCAGCTCCGGACATACTTCTAGCAATCAGCCCCAGCATTTT.

A word on this clonotype: A much more abundant neighbour one base away suggests this may be a read error. The genes are TRBV2 and TRBJ1-1; D ambiguous. The CDR3 is 12 residues long. CDR1 is SNHLY, CDR2 FYNNEI, per germline. The CDR3 sequence is CASREGYVEAFF. CDR3 in DNA: TGTGCCAGCAGGGAAGGTTACGTCGAAGCTTTCTTT. Full variable domain (remainder filled in from reference TRBV2 and TRBJ1-1): EPEVTQTPSHQVTQMGQEVILRCVPISNHLYFYWYRQILGQKVEFLVSFYNNEISEKSEIFDDQFSVERPDGSNFTLKIRSTKLEDSAMYFCASREGYVEAFFGQGTRLTVV.

On this clonotype itself: A much larger clone differs from this one at a single base, so this may be a read error. J is TRBJ2-3 and V is TRBV20-1, with 9 bases fitting TRBD2. There are 16 residues in the CDR3. CDR1 and CDR2 from the germline V gene are DFQATT and SNEGSKA (reference sequence). CDR3 DNA: TGCAGTGCTAGAAGTCCGGGACTAGCTATAACAGAAACGCAGTATTTT. It specifies CSARSPGLAITETQYF.

This clonotype was counted a single time. V gene TRBV2 combines with J gene TRBJ1-2; a possible D gene is TRBD1 (6 bases). This CDR3 has 15 residues. CDR1 is SNHLY, CDR2 FYNNEI, per germline. Trimming removed 6 bases from V and 7 bases from J, with 21 bases in between. This CDR3 reads CASRRQNREFAGYTF. CDR3 coding DNA: TGTGCCAGCAGAAGGCAGAACAGGGAGTTCGCTGGCTACACCTTC.

The V call is TRBV28, the J call TRBJ2-3; D call uncertain. The CDR3 totals 15 residues. CDR1 is MDHEN and CDR2 is SYDVKM in the germline V gene. V was pared by 3 bases and J by 0 bases, with 10 bases between. In DNA form, the CDR3 reads TGTGCCAGCAGTTTGGCATTAGCTAGCACAGATACGCAGTATTTT. Protein product: CASSLALASTDTQYF.

This clonotype was found many times. CDR3 amino acids: CAWSLTANTEAFF. Written as DNA, the CDR3 is TGTGCCTGGAGTCTTACAGCAAACACTGAAGCTTTCTTT. The chain uses TRBV30 and TRBJ1-1; unclear D gene. Trimming shortened V by 2 bases and J by 2 bases, and 9 bases separated the two germline ends. The CDR3 sequence is 13 residues long. From germline, CDR1 is GTSNPN and CDR2 SVGIG (reference sequence).

This clonotype was recorded many times. The rearrangement links TRBV5-6 to TRBJ1-2; weak D call: TRBD1 (5 bases). Trimming cost V 5 bases and J 5 bases, with 16 bases left between them. This CDR3 comprises 14 residues. CDR1 SGHDT and CDR2 YYEEEE come from the germline V gene. The CDR3 DNA follows: TGTGCCAGCAGTTTCTCCGGGACGGAGTATGGCTACACCTTC. This codes for CASSFSGTEYGYTF.

This chain joins TRBV10-3 and TRBJ2-7, with D possibly being TRBD1 or TRBD2 (5 bases each). CDR1 is ENHRY, CDR2 SYGVKD, per germline. This CDR3 has 14 residues. V gave up 10 bases and J gave up 2 bases, with 18 bases separating them. CDR3 in amino acids: CATSGTQATYEQYF. CDR3 DNA: TGTGCCACCTCCGGGACCCAGGCCACCTACGAGCAGTACTTC.

This clonotype has just a few counts. With a much larger clone just one base away, this may be a read error. The chain carries TRBV7-2 and TRBJ2-3; D is unresolved. The CDR3 is made up of 15 amino acids. Germline values: CDR1 SGHTA, CDR2 FQGNSA. V lost 4 bases to trimming and J lost 5 bases, with 16 bases between them. This CDR3 reads CASSSDNMTGDTQYF. In DNA form, the CDR3 reads TGTGCCAGCAGCTCCGACAACATGACTGGAGATACGCAGTATTTT.

This clonotype was counted many times. This chain joins TRBV20-1 and TRBJ2-7; 12 bases are a match to TRBD2. V was clipped by 6 bases and J by 3 bases; unmatched bases: 12. Germline assignment: CDR1 DFQATT and CDR2 SNEGSKA (reference sequence). CDR3 size: 16 residues. CDR3 sequence reads: CSALTSGGIRLYEQYF. In DNA form, the CDR3 reads TGCAGTGCCTTGACTAGCGGGGGAATACGACTCTACGAGCAGTACTTC.

J is TRBJ2-7 and V is TRBV18, with 12 bases matching TRBD2. The ends lost 2 bases at V and 6 bases at J; junction bases unmatched: 2. Germline loops: CDR1 KGHSH, CDR2 LQKENI. CDR3 size: 14 residues. The CDR3 region has the DNA TGTGCCAGCTCACCAGGGACTAGCGGGTCCGAGCAGTACTTC. Translated, it gives CASSPGTSGSEQYF.